One and the same sample provided the 6 T cell receptor beta chains below, sequenced in a study of T cell changes during pregnancy in multiple sclerosis. Produced via immunoSEQ multiplex PCR; TCRdb's table is partial and in-frame only. The table has approximately 26,000 clones, 80% to 90% seen once; the top ten hold approximately 0.79%. This sample comprised CD4+ T cells from peripheral blood mononuclear cells, obtained in the second trimester of pregnancy. The receptors stem from a female donor with multiple sclerosis, enrolled in a pregnancy study.

The chain uses TRBV7-2 and TRBJ2-3; TRBD2 aligns across 13 bases. V was clipped by 7 bases and J by 4 bases; unmatched bases: 5. The CDR3 runs 15 residues. The germline V gene has CDR1 SGHTA and CDR2 FQGNSA. The CDR3 DNA is TGTGCCAGCACACTAGCGGGGGGGCTAGCAGATACGCAGTATTTT. This gives the protein CASTLAGGLADTQYF.

This chain joins TRBV2 and TRBJ1-6; D perhaps matches TRBD1 (5 bases). The CDR3 is 15 amino acids. V lost 3 bases and J 4 bases, leaving 10 bases between the germline ends. Looked up from germline, CDR1 is SNHLY and CDR2 is FYNNEI. The CDR3 sequence: CASSEQGIYNSPLHF. The DNA for the CDR3 is TGTGCCAGCAGTGAGCAGGGAATATATAATTCACCCCTCCACTTT.

The chain carries TRBV5-4 and TRBJ2-1; no reliable D call. There are 15 residues in the CDR3. CDR1 is SGHNT, CDR2 YYREEE, per germline (reference sequence). Trimming removed 0 bases at V and 0 bases at J, with 7 bases between. In nucleotides, the CDR3 is TGTGCCAGCAGCTTGGCCGAGAGCTCCTACAATGAGCAGTTCTTC. This translates into CASSLAESSYNEQFF.

This chain links TRBV28 with TRBJ1-3; the D is unclear. The CDR3 extends over 14 amino acids. From germline, CDR1 is MDHEN and CDR2 SYDVKM. Trimming took 4 bases from V and 6 from J, leaving 13 bases between them. The CDR3 DNA is TGTGCCAGCAGTTCCCACTTTACTATAAACACCATATATTTT. It encodes CASSSHFTINTIYF.

Written as DNA, the CDR3 is TGCGCCAGCAGCCAAGTGTCCAGGAACTATGGCTACACCTTC. Translation gives CASSQVSRNYGYTF. The V call is TRBV4-3, the J call TRBJ1-2; no firm D call. Per germline, CDR1 LGHNA and CDR2 YSLEER. Trimming removed 1 base at V and 2 bases at J, with 8 bases between. This CDR3 spans 14 amino acids.

This sequence joins TRBV19 and TRBJ1-1; TRBD1 matches at 9 bases. With 3 bases clipped from V and 11 bases from J, the junction kept 13 bases outside the gene matches. Germline CDR1 reads LNHDA; CDR2 reads SQIVND (reference sequence). The CDR3 sequence is 15 residues long. CDR3 protein: CASSIPGQGSPGAFF. The CDR3 DNA reads as TGTGCCAGTAGTATCCCCGGACAGGGGTCTCCAGGGGCTTTCTTT.